The T cell receptor beta chain described here comes from a study of blood T cell repertoires in COVID-19. As for the study in general: COVID-19 samples, acute and convalescent, were from the United States, Italy and Spain. Sample material is recorded as cDNA or gDNA derived from T cells, B-cell-depleted T cells, or PBMCs.

The germline CDR1 and CDR2 sequences are LGHDT and YNNKEL (reference sequence). CDR3 length: 15 residues. Trimming shortened V by 4 bases and J by 2 bases, and 12 bases separated the two germline ends. Here immunoSEQ multiplex PCR was the method, and the copy in TCRdb shows in-frame clones only, minus some. This table has roughly 92,000 clones, approximately 83% appearing once. Sequences were obtained from peripheral blood. This receptor was taken from a woman aged 80 or over with active or convalescent COVID-19. The chain couples TRBV3-1 (or the pseudogene TRBV3-2) to TRBJ2-1; the D gene is possibly TRBD2 (5 bases). The CDR3 coding sequence is TGTGCCAGCAGCCGGCTCGAGGGCCCCTACAATGAGCAGTTCTTC. Residues: CASSRLEGPYNEQFF.